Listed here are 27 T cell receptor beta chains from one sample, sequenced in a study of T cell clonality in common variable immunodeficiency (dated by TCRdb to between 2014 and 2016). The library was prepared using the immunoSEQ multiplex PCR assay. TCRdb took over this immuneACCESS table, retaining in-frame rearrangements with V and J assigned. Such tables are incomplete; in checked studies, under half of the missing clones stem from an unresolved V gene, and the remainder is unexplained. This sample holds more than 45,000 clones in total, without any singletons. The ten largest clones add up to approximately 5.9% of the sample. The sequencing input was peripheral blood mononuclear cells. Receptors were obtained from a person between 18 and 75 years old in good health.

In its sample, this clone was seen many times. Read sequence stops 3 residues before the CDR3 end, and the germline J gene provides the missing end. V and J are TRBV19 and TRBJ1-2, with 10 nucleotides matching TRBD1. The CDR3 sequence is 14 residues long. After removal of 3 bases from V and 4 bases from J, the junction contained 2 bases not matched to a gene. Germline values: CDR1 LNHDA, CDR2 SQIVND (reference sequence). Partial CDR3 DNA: TGTGCCAGTAGTATTGGGACAGGGGTCTATGGC. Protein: CASSIGTGVYG. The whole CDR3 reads CASSIGTGVYGYTF.

The part of the CDR3 DNA that was read is TGCGCCAGCAATCCACTGCGGGGGCACCAAGAGACC. Protein product: CASNPLRGHQET. The full CDR3 protein is CASNPLRGHQETQYF. V and J are TRBV10-2 and TRBJ2-5, with D possibly being TRBD2 (7 bases). Read data end 3 residues before the CDR3 end; the end is taken from the germline J gene. The CDR3 sequence is 15 residues long. Trimming removed 7 bases from V and 0 bases from J, with 15 bases in between. The germline gives CDR1 WSHSY, CDR2 SAAADI.

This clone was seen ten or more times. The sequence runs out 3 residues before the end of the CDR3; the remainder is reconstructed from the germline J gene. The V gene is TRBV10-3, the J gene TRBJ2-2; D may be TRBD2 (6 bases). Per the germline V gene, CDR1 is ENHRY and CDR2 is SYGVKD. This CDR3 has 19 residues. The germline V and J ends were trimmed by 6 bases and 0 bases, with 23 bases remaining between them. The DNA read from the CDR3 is TGTGCCATCAGCCGTTCGGCGGGCGGGGTCACCCCGAACACCGGGGAG. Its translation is CAISRSAGGVTPNTGE. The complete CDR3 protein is CAISRSAGGVTPNTGELFF.

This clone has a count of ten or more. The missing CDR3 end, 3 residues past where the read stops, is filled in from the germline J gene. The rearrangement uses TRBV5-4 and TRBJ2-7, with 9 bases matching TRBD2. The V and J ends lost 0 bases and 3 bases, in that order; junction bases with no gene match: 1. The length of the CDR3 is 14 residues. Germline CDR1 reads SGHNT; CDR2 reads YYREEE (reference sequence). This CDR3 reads CASSLGTSDYEQYF. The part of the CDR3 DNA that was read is TGTGCCAGCAGCTTGGGGACTAGCGACTACGAG.

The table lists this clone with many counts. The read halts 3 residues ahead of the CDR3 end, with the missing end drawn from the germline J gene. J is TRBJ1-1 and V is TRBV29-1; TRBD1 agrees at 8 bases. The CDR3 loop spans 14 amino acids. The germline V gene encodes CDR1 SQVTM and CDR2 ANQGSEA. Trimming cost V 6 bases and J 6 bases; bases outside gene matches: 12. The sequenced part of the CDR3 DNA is TGCAGCGTAAGACGGACAGGGAAGTTCGCTGAA. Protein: CSVRRTGKFAE. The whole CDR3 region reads CSVRRTGKFAEAFF. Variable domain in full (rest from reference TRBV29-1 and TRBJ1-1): SAVISQKPSRDICQRGTSLTIQCQVDSQVTMMFWYRQQPGQSLTLIATANQGSEATYESGFVIDKFPISRPNLTFSTLTVSNMSPEDSSIYLCSVRRTGKFAEAFFGQGTRLTVV.

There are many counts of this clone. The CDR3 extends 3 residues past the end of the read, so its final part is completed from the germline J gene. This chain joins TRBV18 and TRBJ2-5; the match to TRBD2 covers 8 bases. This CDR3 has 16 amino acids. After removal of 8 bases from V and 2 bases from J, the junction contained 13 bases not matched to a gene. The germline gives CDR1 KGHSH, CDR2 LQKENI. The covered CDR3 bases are TGTGCCAGCCTCCGGGGCTCGCGGGGGGTTCAAGAGACC. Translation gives CASLRGSRGVQET. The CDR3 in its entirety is CASLRGSRGVQETQYF.

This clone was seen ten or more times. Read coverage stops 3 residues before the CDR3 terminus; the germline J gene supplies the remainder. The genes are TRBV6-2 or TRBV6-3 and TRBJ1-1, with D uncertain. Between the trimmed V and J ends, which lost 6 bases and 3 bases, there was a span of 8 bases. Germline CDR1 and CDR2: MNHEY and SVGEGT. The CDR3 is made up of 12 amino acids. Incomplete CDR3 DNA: TGTGCCAGCAGGGAGCGCCACACTGAA. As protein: CASRERHTE. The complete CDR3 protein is CASRERHTEAFF.

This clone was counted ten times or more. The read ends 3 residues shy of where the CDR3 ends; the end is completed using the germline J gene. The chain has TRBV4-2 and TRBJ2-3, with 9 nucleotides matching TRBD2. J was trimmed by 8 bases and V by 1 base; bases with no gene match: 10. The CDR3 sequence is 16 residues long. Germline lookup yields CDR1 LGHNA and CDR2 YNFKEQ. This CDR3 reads CASSQVTSGGTTTQYF. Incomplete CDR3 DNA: TGTGCCAGCAGCCAAGTCACCAGCGGGGGGACTACTACG.

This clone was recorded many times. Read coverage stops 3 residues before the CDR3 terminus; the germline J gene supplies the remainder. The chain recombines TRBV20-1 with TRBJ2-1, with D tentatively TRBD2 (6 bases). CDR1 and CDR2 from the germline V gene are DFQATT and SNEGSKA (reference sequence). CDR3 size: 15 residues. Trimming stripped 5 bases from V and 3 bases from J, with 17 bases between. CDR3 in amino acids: CSAPPSVGGYNEQFF. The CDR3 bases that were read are TGCAGTGCTCCCCCTAGCGTCGGTGGCTACAATGAG.

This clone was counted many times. The CDR3 bases that were read are TGTGCCTGGAGTGTACTAGGCGGAGATACG. The encoded protein is CAWSVLGGDT. The entire CDR3 protein reads CAWSVLGGDTQYF. The chain links TRBV30 to TRBJ2-3; D may be TRBD2 (5 bases). The read ends 3 residues shy of where the CDR3 ends; the end is completed using the germline J gene. Germline V gives CDR1 GTSNPN, CDR2 SVGIG (reference sequence). CDR3 length: 13 amino acids. Trimming shortened V by 0 bases and J by 5 bases, and 9 bases separated the two germline ends.

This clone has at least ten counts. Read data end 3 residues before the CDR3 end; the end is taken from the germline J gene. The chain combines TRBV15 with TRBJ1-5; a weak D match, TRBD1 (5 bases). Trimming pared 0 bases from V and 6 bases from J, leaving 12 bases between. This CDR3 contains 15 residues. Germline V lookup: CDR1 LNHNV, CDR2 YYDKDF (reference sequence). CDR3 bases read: TGTGCCACCAGCAGAGATAAAGGGGTGGGTCAGCCC. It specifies CATSRDKGVGQP. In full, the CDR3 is CATSRDKGVGQPQHF.

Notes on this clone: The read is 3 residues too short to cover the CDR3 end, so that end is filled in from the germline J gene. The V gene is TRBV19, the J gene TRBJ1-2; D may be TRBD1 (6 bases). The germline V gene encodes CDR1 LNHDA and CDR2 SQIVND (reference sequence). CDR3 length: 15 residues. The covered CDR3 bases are TGTGCCAGTAGTGCGACTAGCGGGGGGCTGTACGAC. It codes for CASSATSGGLYD. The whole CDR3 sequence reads CASSATSGGLYDYTF.

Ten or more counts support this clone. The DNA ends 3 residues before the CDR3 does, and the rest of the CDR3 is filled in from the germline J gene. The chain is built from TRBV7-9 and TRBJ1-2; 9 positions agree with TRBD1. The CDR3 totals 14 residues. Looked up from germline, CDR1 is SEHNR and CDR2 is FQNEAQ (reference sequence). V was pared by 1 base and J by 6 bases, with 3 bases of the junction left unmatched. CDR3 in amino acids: CASSLGGTGNGYTF. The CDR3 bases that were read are TGTGCCAGCAGCTTAGGGGGGACAGGGAATGGC.

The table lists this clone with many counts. This chain's CDR3 is CASSLAQFRGSEKLFF. The DNA read from the CDR3 is TGTGCCAGCAGCTTAGCGCAGTTCAGGGGGAGTGAAAAA. The chain carries TRBV7-6 and TRBJ1-4, with 7 bases lining up with TRBD1. From the germline J gene comes the end of the CDR3, since the read stops 3 residues before it. V was clipped by 0 bases and J by 7 bases; unmatched bases: 8. From germline, CDR1 is SGHVS and CDR2 FNYEAQ. This CDR3 region has 16 residues.

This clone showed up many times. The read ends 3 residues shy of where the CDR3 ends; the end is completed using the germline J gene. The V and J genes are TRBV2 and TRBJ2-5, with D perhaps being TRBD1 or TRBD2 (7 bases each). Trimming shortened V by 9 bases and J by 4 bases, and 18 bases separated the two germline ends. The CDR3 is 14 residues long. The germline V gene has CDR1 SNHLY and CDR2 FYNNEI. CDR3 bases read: TGTGCCAGGGGAGGGACAGCTCGGGGAGAGACC. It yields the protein CARGGTARGET. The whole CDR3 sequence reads CARGGTARGETQYF.

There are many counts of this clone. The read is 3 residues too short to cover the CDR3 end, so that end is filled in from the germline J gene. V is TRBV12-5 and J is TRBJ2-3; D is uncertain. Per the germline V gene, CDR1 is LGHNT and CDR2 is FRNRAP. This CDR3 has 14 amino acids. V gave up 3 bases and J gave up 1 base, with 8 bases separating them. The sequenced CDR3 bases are TGTGCTAGTGGTTTTAAGGCCGGCACAGATACG. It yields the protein CASGFKAGTDT. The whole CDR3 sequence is CASGFKAGTDTQYF.

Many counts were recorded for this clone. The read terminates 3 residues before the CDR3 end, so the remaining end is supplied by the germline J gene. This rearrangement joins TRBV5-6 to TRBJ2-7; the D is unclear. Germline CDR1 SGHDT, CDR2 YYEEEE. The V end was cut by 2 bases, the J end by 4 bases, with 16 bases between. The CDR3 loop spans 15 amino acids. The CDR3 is CASSFASGVMYEQYF. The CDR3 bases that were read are TGTGCCAGCAGCTTCGCGTCAGGAGTCATGTACGAG.

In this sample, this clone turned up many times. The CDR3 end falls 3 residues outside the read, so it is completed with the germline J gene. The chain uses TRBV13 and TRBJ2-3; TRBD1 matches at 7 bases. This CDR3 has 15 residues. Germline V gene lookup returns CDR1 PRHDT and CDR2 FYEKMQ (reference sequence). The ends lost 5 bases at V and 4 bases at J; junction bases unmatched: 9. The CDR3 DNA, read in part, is TGTGCCAGCAGCCACCCGACAGGGTCACCAGATACG. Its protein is CASSHPTGSPDT. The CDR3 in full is CASSHPTGSPDTQYF.

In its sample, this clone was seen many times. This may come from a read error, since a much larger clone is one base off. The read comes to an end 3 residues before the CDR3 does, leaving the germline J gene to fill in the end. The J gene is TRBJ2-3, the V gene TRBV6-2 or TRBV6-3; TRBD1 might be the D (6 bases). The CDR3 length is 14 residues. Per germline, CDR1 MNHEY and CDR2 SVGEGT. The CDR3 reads CASSSARGGQPQYF. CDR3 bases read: TGTGCCAGCAGTTCCGCCAGGGGTGGTCAGCCG.

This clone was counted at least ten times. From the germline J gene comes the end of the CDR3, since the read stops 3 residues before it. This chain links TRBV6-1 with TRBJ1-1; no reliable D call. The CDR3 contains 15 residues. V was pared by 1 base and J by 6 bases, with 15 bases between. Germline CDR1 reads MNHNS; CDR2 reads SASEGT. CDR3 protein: CASSEGRSPRAEAFF. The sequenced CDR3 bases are TGTGCCAGCAGTGAAGGTCGCAGCCCGAGGGCTGAA.

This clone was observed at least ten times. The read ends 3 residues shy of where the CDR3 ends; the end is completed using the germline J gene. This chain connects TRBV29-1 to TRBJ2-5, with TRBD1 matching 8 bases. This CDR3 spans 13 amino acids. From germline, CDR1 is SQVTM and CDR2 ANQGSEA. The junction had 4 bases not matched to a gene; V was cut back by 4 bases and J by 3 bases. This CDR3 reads CSVVPTGEETQYF. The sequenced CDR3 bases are TGCAGCGTTGTCCCGACAGGGGAAGAGACC.

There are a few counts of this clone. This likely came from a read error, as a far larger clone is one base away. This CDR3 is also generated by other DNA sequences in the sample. The sequenced CDR3 bases are TGCGCCTGGAGTGTACAGGGCAATCAGCCC. Translation gives CAWSVQGNQP. Given in full, the CDR3 is CAWSVQGNQPQHF. The chain uses TRBV30 and TRBJ1-5; perhaps TRBD1 as D (5 bases). Read data end 3 residues before the CDR3 end; the end is taken from the germline J gene. The CDR3 contains 13 residues. CDR1 and CDR2 (germline): GTSNPN, SVGIG (reference sequence).

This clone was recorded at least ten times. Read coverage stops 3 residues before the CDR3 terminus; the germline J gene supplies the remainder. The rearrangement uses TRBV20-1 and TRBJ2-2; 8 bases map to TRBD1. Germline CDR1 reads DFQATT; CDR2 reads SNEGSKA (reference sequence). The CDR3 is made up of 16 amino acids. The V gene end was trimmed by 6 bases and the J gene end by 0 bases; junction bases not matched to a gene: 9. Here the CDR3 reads CSARDRRRSNTGELFF. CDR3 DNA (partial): TGCAGTGCCCGGGACAGGAGGAGGTCGAACACCGGGGAG.

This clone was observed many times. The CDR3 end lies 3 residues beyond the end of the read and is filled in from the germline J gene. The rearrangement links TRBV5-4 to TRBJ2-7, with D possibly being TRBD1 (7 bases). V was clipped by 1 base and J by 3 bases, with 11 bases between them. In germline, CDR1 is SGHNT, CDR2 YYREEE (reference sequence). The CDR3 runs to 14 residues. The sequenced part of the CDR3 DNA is TGTGCCAGCAGCTTGTCCAGGGGGGACTACGAG. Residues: CASSLSRGDYE. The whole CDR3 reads CASSLSRGDYEQYF.

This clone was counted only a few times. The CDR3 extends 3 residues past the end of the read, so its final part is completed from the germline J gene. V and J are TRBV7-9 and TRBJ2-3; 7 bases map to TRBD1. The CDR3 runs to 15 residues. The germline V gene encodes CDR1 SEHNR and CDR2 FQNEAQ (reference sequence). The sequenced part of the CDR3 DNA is TGTGCCAGCAGCTTAGGACAGGGTGCCGTCCTAACG. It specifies CASSLGQGAVLT. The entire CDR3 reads CASSLGQGAVLTQYF.

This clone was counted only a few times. CDR3 DNA, as far as it was read: TGTGCCAGCTCACCGGACAGGGGGCGGGACAATGAC. Translated, it gives CASSPDRGRDND. The whole CDR3 protein reads CASSPDRGRDNDYTF. This chain uses TRBV18 with TRBJ1-2; TRBD1 matches at 11 bases. Read sequence stops 3 residues before the CDR3 end, and the germline J gene provides the missing end. Germline CDR1 and CDR2: KGHSH and LQKENI. The CDR3 spans 15 residues.

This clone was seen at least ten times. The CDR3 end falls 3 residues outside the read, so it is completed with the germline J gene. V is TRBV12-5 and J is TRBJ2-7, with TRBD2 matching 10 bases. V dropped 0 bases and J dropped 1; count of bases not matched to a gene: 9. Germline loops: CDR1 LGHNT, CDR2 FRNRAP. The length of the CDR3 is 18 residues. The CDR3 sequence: CASGLVQIAGGLSYEQYF. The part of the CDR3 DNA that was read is TGTGCTAGTGGTTTGGTACAGATAGCGGGGGGCCTATCCTACGAG.